This T cell receptor beta chain was sequenced during a study of Ad26.COV2.S vaccination and SARS-CoV-2 variants. The V end lost 0 bases, the J end lost 2 bases, and 12 bases lay between the germline ends. Per the germline V gene, CDR1 is SGDLS and CDR2 is YYNGEE. CDR3 length: 15 residues. The sample's treatment: some 20 received Ad26.COV2.S at low or high dose, single or two shots; roughly 5 received placebo; per-sample allocation not given. Following the first vaccine or placebo injection, samples were taken on day 63. Assay used: immunoSEQ multiplex PCR; TCRdb lists only in-frame clones, some missing. The sample shows about 350,000 clones, about 85% of them seen only once.

The sample was peripheral blood, taken in a trial of Ad26.COV2.S vaccine versus placebo. The gene calls are TRBV9 and TRBJ2-7; D is unresolved. This receptor was taken from a person between 18 and 65 years old who received the Ad26.COV2.S COVID-19 vaccine or a placebo. The CDR3 DNA is TGTGCCAGCAGCGTAGAGGGCAGGACCACCTACGAGCAGTACTTC. It specifies CASSVEGRTTYEQYF.